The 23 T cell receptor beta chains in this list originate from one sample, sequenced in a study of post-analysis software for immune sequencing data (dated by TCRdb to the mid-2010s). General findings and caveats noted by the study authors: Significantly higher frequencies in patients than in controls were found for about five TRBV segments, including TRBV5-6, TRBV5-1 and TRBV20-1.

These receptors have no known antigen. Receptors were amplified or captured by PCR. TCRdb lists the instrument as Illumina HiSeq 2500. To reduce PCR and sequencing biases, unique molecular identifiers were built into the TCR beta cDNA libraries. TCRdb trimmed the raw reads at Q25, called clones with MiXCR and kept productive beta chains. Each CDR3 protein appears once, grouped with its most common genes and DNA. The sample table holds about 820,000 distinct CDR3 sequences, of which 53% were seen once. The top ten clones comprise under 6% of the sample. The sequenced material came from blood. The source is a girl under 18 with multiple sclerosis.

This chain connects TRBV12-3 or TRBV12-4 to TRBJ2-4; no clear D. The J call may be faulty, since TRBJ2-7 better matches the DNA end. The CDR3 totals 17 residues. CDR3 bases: TGTGCCAGCTCCCTACCAAAAGAGGCAGTCCGATCCTACGAGCAGTACTTC. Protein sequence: CASSLPKEAVRSYEQYF.

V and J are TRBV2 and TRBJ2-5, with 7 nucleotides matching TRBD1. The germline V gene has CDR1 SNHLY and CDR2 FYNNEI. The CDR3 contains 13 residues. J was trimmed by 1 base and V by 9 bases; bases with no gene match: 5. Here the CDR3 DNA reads TGTGCCAGTAACCGGGACAGCCAAGAGACCCAGTACTTC. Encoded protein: CASNRDSQETQYF.

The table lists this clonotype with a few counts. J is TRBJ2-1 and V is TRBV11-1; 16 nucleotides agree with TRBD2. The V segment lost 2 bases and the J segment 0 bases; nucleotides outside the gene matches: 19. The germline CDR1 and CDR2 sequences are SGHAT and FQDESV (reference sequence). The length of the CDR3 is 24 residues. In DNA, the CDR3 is TGTGCCAGCAGCTTACCCAATCTCAGAGAGACGGGACTAGCGGGAGGGAGCTCCTACAATGAGCAGTTCTTC. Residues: CASSLPNLRETGLAGGSSYNEQFF.

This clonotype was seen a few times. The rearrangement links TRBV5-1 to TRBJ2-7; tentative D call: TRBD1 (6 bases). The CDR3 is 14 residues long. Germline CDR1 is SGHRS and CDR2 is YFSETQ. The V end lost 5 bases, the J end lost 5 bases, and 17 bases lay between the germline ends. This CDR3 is CASREWTDNHEQYF. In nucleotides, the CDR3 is TGCGCCAGCAGGGAGTGGACAGATAACCACGAGCAGTACTTC.

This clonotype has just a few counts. The CDR3 region has the DNA TGTGCCAGCAGTCTGAGGGGTACCTTAGCCAAAAACATTCAGTACTTC. Its protein is CASSLRGTLAKNIQYF. The chain joins TRBV12-3 or TRBV12-4 to TRBJ2-4, with D perhaps assigned TRBD1 or TRBD2 (5 bases each). This CDR3 has 16 residues. Trimming left V 5 bases short and J 0 bases short, with 14 bases between.

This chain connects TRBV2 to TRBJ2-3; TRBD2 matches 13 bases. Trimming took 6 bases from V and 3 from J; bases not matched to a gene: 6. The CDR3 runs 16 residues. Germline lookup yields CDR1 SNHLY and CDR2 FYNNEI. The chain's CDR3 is CASRDMTSGGTDTQYF. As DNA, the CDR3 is TGTGCCAGCAGAGACATGACTAGCGGGGGGACAGATACGCAGTATTTT.

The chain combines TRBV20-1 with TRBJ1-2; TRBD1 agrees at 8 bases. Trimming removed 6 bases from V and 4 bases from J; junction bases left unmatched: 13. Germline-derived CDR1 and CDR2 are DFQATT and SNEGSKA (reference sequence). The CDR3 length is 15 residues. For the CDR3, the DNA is TGCAGTGCGGAGGGAGGGACAGGTCTCTCCTATGGCTACACCTTC. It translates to CSAEGGTGLSYGYTF.

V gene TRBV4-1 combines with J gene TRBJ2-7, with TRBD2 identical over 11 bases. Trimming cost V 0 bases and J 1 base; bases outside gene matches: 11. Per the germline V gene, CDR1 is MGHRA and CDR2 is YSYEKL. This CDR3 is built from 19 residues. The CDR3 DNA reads TGCGCCAGCAGCCAAGAGTATGGGGGACTAGCGGCAATTTCCTACGAGCAGTACTTC. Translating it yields CASSQEYGGLAAISYEQYF.

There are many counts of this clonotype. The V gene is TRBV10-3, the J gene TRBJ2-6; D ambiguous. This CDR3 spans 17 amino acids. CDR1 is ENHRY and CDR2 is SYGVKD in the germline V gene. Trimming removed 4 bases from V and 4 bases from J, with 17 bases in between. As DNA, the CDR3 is TGTGCCATCAGTGTTGGTCAGTTTGCCTCGGGGGCCAACGTCCTGACTTTC. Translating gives CAISVGQFASGANVLTF.

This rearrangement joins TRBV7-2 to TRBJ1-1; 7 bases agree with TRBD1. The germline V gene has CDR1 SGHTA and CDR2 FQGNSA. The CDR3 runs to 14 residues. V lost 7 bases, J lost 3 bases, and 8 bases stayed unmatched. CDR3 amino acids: CASKTRGVDTEAFF. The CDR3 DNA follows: TGTGCCAGCAAAACCAGGGGGGTCGACACTGAAGCTTTCTTT.

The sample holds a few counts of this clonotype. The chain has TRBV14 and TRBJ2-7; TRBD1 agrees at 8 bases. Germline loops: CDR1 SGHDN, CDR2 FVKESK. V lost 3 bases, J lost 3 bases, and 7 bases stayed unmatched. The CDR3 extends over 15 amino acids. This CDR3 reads CASSHLDRGYYEQYF. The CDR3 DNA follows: TGTGCCAGCAGCCATCTCGACAGGGGCTACTACGAGCAGTACTTC.

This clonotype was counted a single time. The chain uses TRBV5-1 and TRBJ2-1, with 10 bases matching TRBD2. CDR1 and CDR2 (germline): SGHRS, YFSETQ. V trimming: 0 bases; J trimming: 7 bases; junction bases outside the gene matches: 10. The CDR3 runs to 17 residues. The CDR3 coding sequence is TGCGCCAGCAGCTTGGGGGCCACTAGCGGGGCTGGGAATGAGCAGTTCTTC. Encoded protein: CASSLGATSGAGNEQFF.

Here the CDR3 DNA reads TGTGCCAGCAGCGTAGTGAGCGGGGGCACCGGGGAGCTGTTTTTT. This translates into CASSVVSGGTGELFF. The chain recombines TRBV9 with TRBJ2-2; 8 bases map to TRBD2. Germline CDR1 and CDR2: SGDLS and YYNGEE. This CDR3 comprises 15 residues. The V and J ends lost 0 bases and 4 bases, in that order; junction bases with no gene match: 2.

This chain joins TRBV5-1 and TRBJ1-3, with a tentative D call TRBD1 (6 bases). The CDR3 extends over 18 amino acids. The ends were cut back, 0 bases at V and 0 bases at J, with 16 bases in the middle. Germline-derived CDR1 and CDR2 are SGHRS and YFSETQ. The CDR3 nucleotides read TGCGCCAGCAGCTTGGATCTGACAGGCCCGGGCTCTGGAAACACCATATATTTT. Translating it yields CASSLDLTGPGSGNTIYF.

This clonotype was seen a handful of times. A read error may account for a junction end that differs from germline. The CDR3 bases are TGTGCTAGCAGCCTGACTAGCGTAAGGAACAATGAGCAGTTCTTC. Translation: CASSLTSVRNNEQFF. This chain links TRBV7-7 with TRBJ2-1; 8 bases align to TRBD2. Germline-derived CDR1 and CDR2 are SSHAT and FNYEAQ (reference sequence). The CDR3 is made up of 15 amino acids.

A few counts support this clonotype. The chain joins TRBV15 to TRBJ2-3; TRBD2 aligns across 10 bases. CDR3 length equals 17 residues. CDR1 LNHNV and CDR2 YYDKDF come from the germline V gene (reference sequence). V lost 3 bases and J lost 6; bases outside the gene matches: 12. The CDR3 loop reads CATSRTGTSVIWDTQYF. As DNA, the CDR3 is TGTGCCACCAGCAGGACCGGGACTAGCGTTATCTGGGATACGCAGTATTTT.

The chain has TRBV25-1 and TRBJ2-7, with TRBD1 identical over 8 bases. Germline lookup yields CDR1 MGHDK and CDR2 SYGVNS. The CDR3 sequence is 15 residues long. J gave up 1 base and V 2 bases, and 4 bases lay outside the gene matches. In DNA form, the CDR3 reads TGTGCCAGCAGTGAACCCGGGACAGGATCCTACGAGCAGTACTTC. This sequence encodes CASSEPGTGSYEQYF.

CDR3 sequence reads: CASSLSPRLAGGPNEQFF. The CDR3 coding sequence is TGTGCCAGCAGCTTAAGCCCAAGGCTAGCGGGAGGGCCGAATGAGCAGTTCTTC. The rearrangement links TRBV7-8 to TRBJ2-1; 12 bases match TRBD2. Trimming took 2 bases from V and 7 from J; bases not matched to a gene: 12. This CDR3 spans 18 amino acids. In germline, CDR1 is SGHVS, CDR2 FQNEAQ. Drawing the rest from reference TRBV7-8 and TRBJ2-1, the complete variable domain is GAGVSQSPRYKVAKRGQDVALRCDPISGHVSLFWYQQALGQGPEFLTYFQNEAQLDKSGLPSDRFFAERPEGSVSTLKIQRTQQEDSAVYLCASSLSPRLAGGPNEQFFGPGTRLTVL.

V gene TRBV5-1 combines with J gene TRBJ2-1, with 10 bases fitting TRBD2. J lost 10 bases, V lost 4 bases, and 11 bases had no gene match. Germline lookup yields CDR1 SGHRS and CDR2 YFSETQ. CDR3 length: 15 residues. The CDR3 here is CASSLWASGSSEQFF. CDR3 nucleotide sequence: TGCGCCAGCAGCCTTTGGGCTAGCGGGAGTTCGGAGCAGTTCTTC.

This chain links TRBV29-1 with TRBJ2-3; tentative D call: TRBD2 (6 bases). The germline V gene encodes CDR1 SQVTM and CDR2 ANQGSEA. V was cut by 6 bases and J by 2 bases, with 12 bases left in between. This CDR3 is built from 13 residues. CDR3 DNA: TGCAGCGTGCGCGGGACGGTCACAGATACGCAGTATTTT. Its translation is CSVRGTVTDTQYF.

The CDR3 nucleotides read TGTGCCAGCAGTCTAACAGGGAGTATAGCCAAAAACATTCAGTACTTC. Its translation is CASSLTGSIAKNIQYF. This rearrangement joins TRBV12-3 or TRBV12-4 to TRBJ2-4, with TRBD1 as a possible D gene (6 bases). CDR3 length: 16 amino acids. The germline V and J ends were trimmed by 5 bases and 0 bases, with 14 bases remaining between them.

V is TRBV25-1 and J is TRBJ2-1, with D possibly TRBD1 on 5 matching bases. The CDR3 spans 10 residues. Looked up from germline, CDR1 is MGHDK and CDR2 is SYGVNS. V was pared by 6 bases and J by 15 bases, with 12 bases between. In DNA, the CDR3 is TGTGCCAGCAGGGCAGGGTTCACGTTCTTC. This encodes CASRAGFTFF.

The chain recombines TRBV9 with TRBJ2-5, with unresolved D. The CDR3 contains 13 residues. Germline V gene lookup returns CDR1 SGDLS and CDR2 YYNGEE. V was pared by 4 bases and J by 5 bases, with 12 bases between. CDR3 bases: TGTGCCAGCAGCAATCGCATATGGGAGACCCAGTACTTC. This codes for CASSNRIWETQYF.